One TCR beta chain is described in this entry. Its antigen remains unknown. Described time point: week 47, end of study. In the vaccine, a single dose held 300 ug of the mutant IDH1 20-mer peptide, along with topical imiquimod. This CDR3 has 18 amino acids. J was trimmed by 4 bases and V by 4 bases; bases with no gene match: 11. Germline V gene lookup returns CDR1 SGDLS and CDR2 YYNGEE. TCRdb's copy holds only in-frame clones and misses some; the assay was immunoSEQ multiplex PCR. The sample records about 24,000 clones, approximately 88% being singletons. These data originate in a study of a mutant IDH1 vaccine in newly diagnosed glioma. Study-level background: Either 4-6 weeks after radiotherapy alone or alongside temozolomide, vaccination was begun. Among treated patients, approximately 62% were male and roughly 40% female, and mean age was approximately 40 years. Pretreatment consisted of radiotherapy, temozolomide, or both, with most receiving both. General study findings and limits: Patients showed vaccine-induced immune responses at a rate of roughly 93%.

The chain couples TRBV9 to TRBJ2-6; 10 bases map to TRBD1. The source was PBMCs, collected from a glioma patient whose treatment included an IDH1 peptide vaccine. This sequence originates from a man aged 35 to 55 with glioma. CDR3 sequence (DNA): TGTGCCAGCAGCCCATCTCGGACAGGGGGGAGAGGGGCCAACGTCCTGACTTTC. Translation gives CASSPSRTGGRGANVLTF.